This T cell receptor beta chain came from a study of OX40 agonist ivuxolimab in advanced cancers. Study background: The drug used for patients, ivuxolimab, was an agonistic anti-OX40 (CD134) antibody. Patient treatment consisted of intravenous ivuxolimab administration every 2 weeks at 0.01 to 10 mg/kg. General study points: Expanded clones belonging to CD8+ T cells outnumbered, on average, those of CD4+.

This clone appeared once. What it recognizes is unknown. The CDR3 covers 12 residues. Germline lookup yields CDR1 SNHLY and CDR2 FYNNEI. The junction had 3 bases not matched to a gene; V was cut back by 9 bases and J by 4 bases. Clones were sequenced by immunoSEQ multiplex PCR, and TCRdb holds only the in-frame ones, with some missing. The data contain 55,000 to 70,000 clones, roughly 80% of them singletons. This sample comprised CD4+ or CD8+ T cells sorted from blood, obtained in a trial of the OX40 agonist ivuxolimab. The receptor's source is an adult with an advanced solid tumor such as melanoma, head and neck, liver or kidney cancer. The chain uses TRBV2 and TRBJ2-1, with 7 bases lining up with TRBD1. CDR3 sequence reads: CARGTVYNEQFF. DNA for the CDR3: TGTGCCAGAGGGACAGTTTACAATGAGCAGTTCTTC.